This T cell receptor (beta chain) came from a study of cytomegalovirus exposure and HLA in healthy donors. The wider study: Among the approximately 410 genotyped donors, more than 70% were placed in the Caucasian-associated ancestry cluster. Study-wide points: The study recorded 150 to 200 TCR beta chains that were cytomegalovirus-associated. Researchers reported in a later analysis that a missense DCLRE1C variant was tied to TCR beta V- and J-gene trimming.

Germline V gene sequence: CDR1 KGHSH, CDR2 LQKENI. The CDR3 contains 14 residues. Trimming cost V 2 bases and J 7 bases; bases outside gene matches: 3. Comments on this clone: Its matching antigen is unknown.

The PCR made use of 60 Vbeta and 13 Jbeta primers. Clones were sequenced by immunoSEQ multiplex PCR, and TCRdb holds only the in-frame ones, with some missing. The data contain under 200,000 clones, roughly 85% of them singletons. This TCR was recovered from a woman aged 30 to 39 in good health and CMV-seropositive. Sequencing was carried out using PBMCs. The rearrangement joins TRBV18 to TRBJ2-4, with 9 positions matching TRBD1. CDR3 in DNA: TGTGCCAGCTCACCAAGGACAGGGGTGAACATTCAGTACTTC. Protein sequence: CASSPRTGVNIQYF.